This entry describes one T cell receptor (beta chain). The V and J ends lost 0 bases and 2 bases respectively, with 13 bases between them. This CDR3 comprises 15 residues. Germline CDR1 and CDR2: GTSNPN and SVGIG (reference sequence). TCRdb's table, derived via immunoSEQ multiplex PCR, lists solely in-frame clones and lacks some. The sample lists tens of thousands of clones; about 64% were seen once. The data originate from a study of cytotoxic CD8 clonotypes in ibrutinib-treated CLL. Overall study: Across the patients, roughly ten were relapsed/refractory, 15 treatment-naive and 17 to 18 IGHV unmutated.

The rearrangement uses TRBV30 and TRBJ2-5; D not certain. The material sequenced was PBMCs, taken after 12 months of ibrutinib treatment. The TCR was taken from a human donor with chronic lymphocytic leukemia. The CDR3 loop is CAWSVRSAGQETQYF. The CDR3 coding sequence is TGTGCCTGGAGTGTACGCAGTGCCGGACAAGAGACCCAGTACTTC.